This TCR beta chain appears in the sequencing data of a study of shared clonotypes between healthy human individuals (dated by TCRdb to about 2020). Study-wide context: A few men and a couple of women, aged 18 to 49 years, made up the cohort. To estimate repertoire size and how much clonotype sharing occurs between individuals, the study deeply sequenced the blood TCR repertoires of 4 to 6 healthy adults. Per donor, leukapheresis produced somewhere between about 0.94 and 9.5 billion PBMCs. Different laboratories and diverse techniques were used to prepare libraries and sequence TCR repertoires, to increase sequencing depth and limit assay-specific biases. For each donor, three plates each were used for CD4 naive and CD4 memory, two plates were used for CD8 naive, and one plate was used for CD8 memory.

Using the deep immunoSEQ assay, multiplex PCR amplified TCR CDR3 regions from genomic DNA. Extracted genomic DNA from each cell subset was distributed evenly across all wells of several immunoSEQ 96-well plates, and each plate was treated as a replicate. For sorted subsets, roughly 0.2 ug genomic DNA, equal to approximately 30,000 T cell genomes, was loaded into each replicate PCR. Purified libraries were quantified with a Qubit 3.0 fluorometer, sized on a Bioanalyzer 2100, and re-quantified with the KAPA Library Quantification kit. Each immunoSEQ 96-well plate was sequenced on its own single-read 150-cycle Illumina NextSeq 550 flow cell. In the authors' own workflow: Because only junctional sequences without quality scores were contained in the immunoSEQ output, filtering matching that applied to full-length reads could not be performed. To assign V/J genes and CDR3, sequences were annotated using PyIR, a Python wrapper for IgBLAST v1.9, with IMGT germline references. Reads were filtered out if the reads had weak V/J assignments (E-value above 1e-6), no CDR3, stop codons, out-of-frame junctions, or ambiguous translated residues. V3J clonotypes were defined as sequences sharing the same inferred V gene, J gene, and CDR3 amino acid sequence. The percentage overlap between two repertoires was calculated by dividing the number of shared unique clonotypes by the size of the smaller repertoire. Repertoire richness was assessed with RTK rarefaction, the Chao1 estimator, and Recon v2.1 estimates of unobserved clonotypes. Generation probabilities for all TCRbeta clonotypes obtained by the gDNA method from a few donors were computed using OLGA. TCRdb took this table from immuneACCESS and kept in-frame rearrangements with V and J called. Such tables lack part of the clones; where checked against another copy, unresolved V genes explain under half of the gap, and the rest is unexplained. V and J calls and clone size come straight from that table; D and trimming were deduced from the DNA. The sample table holds 2 million to 2.5 million clones, of which approximately 95% were seen once. Approximately 0.13% of the sample comes from the top ten.

On this clone itself: What antigen it recognizes has not been identified. No much larger clone exists at a distance of one base, and base qualities are not known.

Findings and caveats that apply to the study as a whole: Rarefaction of sorted-subset datasets indicated incomplete sequencing despite the large sequencing depth. Sampling was limited to blood, and TCR repertoires in tissue likely differ from TCR repertoires in blood. Estimated clonotype richness was generally larger for naive than for memory subsets. The small number of donors limited the genetic and exposure-history diversity represented. Based on pairwise subsampling, the degree of clonotype sharing among donors was expected to be affected by sequencing depth. When several donors were compared, the shared fraction of clonotypes was around 5.1% for naive CD4, 3.5% to 4% for naive CD8, more than 2% for memory CD4, and 0.35% to 0.5% for memory CD8. Compared with non-shared clonotypes, the clonotypes found in all four sorted-subset donors had higher generation probabilities.

Healthy HIV-negative adults with no recently reported acute infections or vaccinations were included as donors. Every donor was a Caucasian adult residing in Nashville, Tennessee, USA. Magnetic negative selection was used to enrich CD4+ T cells, after which naive cells were positively selected on CD45RA and the negative fraction became the memory subset. Blood was collected by leukapheresis, and PBMCs were isolated by Ficoll-Histopaque density gradient centrifugation and then cryopreserved in liquid nitrogen vapor phase. Analytical flow cytometry was used to check the purity and quantity of every magnetically sorted T cell population. From each sorted fraction, genomic DNA was isolated and quantified by UV absorbance on a Nanodrop 2000c. Spanning cysteine to phenylalanine, the CDR3 consists of 14 amino acids. Only CDR3 DNA remains: 42 bases, in frame from the first base. The germline V end is reduced by 7 bases and the J end by 7 bases; junction bases left unmatched: 8. Based on the germline V gene, the CDR1 and CDR2 sequences are MNHEY and SVGAGI.

This receptor was obtained from a man between 18 and 29 years old in good health. Input material: naive CD4+ T cells sorted from blood. In light of the paper, this sample's cell subset or site label describes: CD45RA+ positively selected. The V and J genes are TRBV6-5 and TRBJ1-2; 11 bases in between match TRBD1. At the DNA level, the sequence is TGTGCCAGCACTAAAGGACAGGGGGCCGTTGGCTACACCTTC. It translates to CASTKGQGAVGYTF.